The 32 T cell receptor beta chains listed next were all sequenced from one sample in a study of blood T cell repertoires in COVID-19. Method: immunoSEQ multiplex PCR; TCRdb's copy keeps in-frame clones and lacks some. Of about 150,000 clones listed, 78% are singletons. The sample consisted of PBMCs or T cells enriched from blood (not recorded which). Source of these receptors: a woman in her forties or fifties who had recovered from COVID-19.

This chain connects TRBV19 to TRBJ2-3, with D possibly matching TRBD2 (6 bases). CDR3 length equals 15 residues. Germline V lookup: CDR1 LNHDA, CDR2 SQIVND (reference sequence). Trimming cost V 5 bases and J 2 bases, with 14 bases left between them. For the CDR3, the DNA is TGTGCCAGTAGTGTTGGATGGGGGGTCACAGATACGCAGTATTTT. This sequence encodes CASSVGWGVTDTQYF.

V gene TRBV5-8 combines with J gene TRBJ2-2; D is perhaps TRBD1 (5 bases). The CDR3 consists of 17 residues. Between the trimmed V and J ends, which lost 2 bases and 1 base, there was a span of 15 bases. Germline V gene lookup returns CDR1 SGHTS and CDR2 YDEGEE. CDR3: CASSLRQSALNTGELFF. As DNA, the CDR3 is TGTGCCAGCAGCTTAAGACAGTCCGCTTTGAACACCGGGGAGCTGTTTTTT.

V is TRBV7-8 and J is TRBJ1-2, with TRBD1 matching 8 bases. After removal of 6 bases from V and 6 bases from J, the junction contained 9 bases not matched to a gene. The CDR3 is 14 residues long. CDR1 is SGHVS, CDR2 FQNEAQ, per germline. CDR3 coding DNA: TGTGCCAGCAGTTATGGACAGGGTGGGGATGGCTACACCTTC. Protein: CASSYGQGGDGYTF.

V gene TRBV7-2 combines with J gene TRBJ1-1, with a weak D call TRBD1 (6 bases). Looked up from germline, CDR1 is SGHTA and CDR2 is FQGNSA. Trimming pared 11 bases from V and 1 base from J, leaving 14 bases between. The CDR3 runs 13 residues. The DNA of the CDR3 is TGTGCCCATGGAGCAGGGGCGAACACTGAAGCTTTCTTT. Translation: CAHGAGANTEAFF.

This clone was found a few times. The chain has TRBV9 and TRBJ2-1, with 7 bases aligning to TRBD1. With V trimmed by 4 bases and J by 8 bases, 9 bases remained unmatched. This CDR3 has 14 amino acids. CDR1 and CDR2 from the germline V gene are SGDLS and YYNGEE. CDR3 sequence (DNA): TGTGCCAGCAGCTCCCAGACAGGGTTGGATGAGCAGTTCTTC. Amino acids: CASSSQTGLDEQFF.

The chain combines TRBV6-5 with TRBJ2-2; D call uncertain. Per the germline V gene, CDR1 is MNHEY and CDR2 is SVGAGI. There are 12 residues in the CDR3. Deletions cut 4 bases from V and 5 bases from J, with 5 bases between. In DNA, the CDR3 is TGTGCCAGCAGTTTGACAACCGGGGAGCTGTTTTTT. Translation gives CASSLTTGELFF.

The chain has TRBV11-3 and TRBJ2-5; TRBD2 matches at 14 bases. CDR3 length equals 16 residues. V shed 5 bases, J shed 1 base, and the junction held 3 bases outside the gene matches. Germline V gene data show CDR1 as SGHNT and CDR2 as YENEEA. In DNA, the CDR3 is TGTGCCAGCAGCCTGGGACTAGCGGGGGCCCAAGAGACCCAGTACTTC. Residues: CASSLGLAGAQETQYF. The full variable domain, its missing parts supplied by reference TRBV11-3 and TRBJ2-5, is EAGVVQSPRYKIIEKKQPVAFWCNPISGHNTLYWYLQNLGQGPELLIRYENEEAVDDSQLPKDRFSAERLKGVDSTLKIQPAELGDSAVYLCASSLGLAGAQETQYFGPGTRLLVL.

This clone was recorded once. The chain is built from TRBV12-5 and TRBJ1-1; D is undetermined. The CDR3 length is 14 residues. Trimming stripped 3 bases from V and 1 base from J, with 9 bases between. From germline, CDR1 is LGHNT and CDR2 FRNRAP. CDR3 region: CASGFGISNTEAFF. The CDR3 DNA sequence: TGTGCTAGTGGTTTCGGGATCTCGAACACTGAAGCTTTCTTT.

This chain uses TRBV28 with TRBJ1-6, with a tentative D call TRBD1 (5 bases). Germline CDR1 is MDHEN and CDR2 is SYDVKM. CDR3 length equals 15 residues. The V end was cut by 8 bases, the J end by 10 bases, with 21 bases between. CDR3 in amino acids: CASYPRGKPWSPLHF. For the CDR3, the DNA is TGTGCCAGCTACCCCCGGGGGAAGCCTTGGTCACCCCTCCACTTT.

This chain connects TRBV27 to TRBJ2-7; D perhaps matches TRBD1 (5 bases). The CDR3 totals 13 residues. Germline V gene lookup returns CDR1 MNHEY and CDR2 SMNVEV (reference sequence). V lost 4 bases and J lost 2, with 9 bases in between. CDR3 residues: CASSSGFAYEQYV. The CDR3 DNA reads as TGTGCCAGCAGTTCAGGGTTTGCCTACGAGCAGTACGTC.

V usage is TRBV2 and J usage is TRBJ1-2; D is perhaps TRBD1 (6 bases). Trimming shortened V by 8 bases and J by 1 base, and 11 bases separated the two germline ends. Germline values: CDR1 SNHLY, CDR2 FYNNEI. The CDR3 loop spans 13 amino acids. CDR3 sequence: CASHQDSNYGYTF. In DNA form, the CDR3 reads TGTGCCAGCCATCAGGACAGTAACTATGGCTACACCTTC.

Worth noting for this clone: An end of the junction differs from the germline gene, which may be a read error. CDR3 DNA sequence: TGTGCCAGCTCAGCACCATCCGACAGGGGCACTGAAGCTTTCTTT. It yields the protein CASSAPSDRGTEAFF. This rearrangement joins TRBV18 to TRBJ1-1; 8 nucleotides match TRBD1. Germline CDR1 KGHSH, CDR2 LQKENI. This CDR3 is 15 amino acids long.

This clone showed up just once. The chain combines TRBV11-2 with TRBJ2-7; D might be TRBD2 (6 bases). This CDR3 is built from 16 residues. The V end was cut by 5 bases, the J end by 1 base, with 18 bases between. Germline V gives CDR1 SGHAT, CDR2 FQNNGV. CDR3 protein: CASSPTARRGSYEQYF. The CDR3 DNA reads TGTGCCAGCAGCCCCACGGCCCGGAGGGGATCCTACGAGCAGTACTTC.

CDR3 loop: CASNSPLANTGELFF. CDR3 coding DNA: TGTGCCAGCAACTCCCCCTTGGCGAACACCGGGGAGCTGTTTTTT. The chain carries TRBV7-2 and TRBJ2-2; D ambiguous. The CDR3 has 15 amino acids. V gave up 7 bases and J gave up 0 bases, with 12 bases separating them. Germline CDR1 and CDR2: SGHTA and FQGNSA.

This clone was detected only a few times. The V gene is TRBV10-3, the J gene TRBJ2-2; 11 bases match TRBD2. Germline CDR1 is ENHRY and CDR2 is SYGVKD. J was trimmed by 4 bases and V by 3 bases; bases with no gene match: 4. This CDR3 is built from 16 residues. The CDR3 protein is CAISDNLAGGTGELFF. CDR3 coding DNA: TGTGCCATCAGTGATAACCTAGCGGGGGGCACCGGGGAGCTGTTTTTT.

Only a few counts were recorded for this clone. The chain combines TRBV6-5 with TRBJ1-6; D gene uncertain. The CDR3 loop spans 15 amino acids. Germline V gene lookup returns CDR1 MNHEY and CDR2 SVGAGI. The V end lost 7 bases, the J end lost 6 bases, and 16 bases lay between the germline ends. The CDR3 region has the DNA TGTGCCAGCACCACGGGAGCGGAGGGTAATTCACCCCTCCACTTT. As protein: CASTTGAEGNSPLHF.

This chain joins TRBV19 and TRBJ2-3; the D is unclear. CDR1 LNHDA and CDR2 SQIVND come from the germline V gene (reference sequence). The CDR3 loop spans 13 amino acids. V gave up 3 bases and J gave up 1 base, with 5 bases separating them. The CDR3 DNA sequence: TGTGCCAGTAGTATTACAGGCACAGATACGCAGTATTTT. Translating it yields CASSITGTDTQYF.

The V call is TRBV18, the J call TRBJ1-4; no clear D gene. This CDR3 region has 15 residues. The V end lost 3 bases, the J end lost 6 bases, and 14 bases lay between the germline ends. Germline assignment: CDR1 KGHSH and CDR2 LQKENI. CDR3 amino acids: CASSPSRGEDEKLFF. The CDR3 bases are TGTGCCAGCTCACCTTCTCGGGGAGAGGATGAAAAACTGTTTTTT.

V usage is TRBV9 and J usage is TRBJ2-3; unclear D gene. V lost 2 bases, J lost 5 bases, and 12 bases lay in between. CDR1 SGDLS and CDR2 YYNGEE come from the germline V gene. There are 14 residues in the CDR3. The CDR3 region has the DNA TGTGCCAGCAGCGTTTCCCGAGGCATAGATACGCAGTATTTT. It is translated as CASSVSRGIDTQYF.

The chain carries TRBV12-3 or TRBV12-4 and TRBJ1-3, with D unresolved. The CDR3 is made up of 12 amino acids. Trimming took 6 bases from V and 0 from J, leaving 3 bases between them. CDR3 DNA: TGTGCCAGCAGCCACTCTGGAAACACCATATATTTT. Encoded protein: CASSHSGNTIYF.

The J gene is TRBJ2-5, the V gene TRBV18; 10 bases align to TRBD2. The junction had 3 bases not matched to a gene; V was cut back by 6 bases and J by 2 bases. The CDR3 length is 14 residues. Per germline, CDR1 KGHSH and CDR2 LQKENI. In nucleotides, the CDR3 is TGTGCCAGCTCCCCGGGACTAGCGCAAGAGACCCAGTACTTC. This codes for CASSPGLAQETQYF.

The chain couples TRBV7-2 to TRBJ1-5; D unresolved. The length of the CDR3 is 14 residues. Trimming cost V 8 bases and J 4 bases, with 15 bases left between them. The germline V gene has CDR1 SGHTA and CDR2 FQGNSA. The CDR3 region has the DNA TGTGCCAGCGCCATTACACCGGGGAATCAGCCCCAGCATTTT. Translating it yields CASAITPGNQPQHF.

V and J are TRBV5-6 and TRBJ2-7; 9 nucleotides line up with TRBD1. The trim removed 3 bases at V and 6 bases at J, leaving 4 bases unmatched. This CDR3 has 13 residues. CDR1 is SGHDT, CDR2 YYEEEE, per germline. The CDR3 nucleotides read TGTGCCAGCAGCTCTTACAGGGGGCTCGAGCAGTACGTC. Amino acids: CASSSYRGLEQYV.

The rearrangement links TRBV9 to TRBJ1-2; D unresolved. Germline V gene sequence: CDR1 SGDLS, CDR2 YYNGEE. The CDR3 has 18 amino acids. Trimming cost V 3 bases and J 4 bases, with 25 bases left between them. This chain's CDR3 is CASSANLAAAESFYGYTF. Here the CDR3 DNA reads TGTGCCAGCAGCGCTAATTTGGCGGCAGCGGAATCCTTCTATGGCTACACCTTC.

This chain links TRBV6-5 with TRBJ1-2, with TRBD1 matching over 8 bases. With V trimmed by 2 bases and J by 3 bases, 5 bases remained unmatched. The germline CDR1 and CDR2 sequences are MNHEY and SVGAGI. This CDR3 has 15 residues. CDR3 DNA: TGTGCCAGCAGTTACACCTTGGACAGGGACTATGGCTACACCTTC. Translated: CASSYTLDRDYGYTF.

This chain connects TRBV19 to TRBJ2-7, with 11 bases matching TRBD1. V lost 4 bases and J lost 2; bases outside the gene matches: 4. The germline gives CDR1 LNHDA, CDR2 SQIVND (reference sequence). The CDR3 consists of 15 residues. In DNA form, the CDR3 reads TGTGCCAGTAGTACAGGGACAGGGGGGACCTACGAGCAGTACTTC. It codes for CASSTGTGGTYEQYF.

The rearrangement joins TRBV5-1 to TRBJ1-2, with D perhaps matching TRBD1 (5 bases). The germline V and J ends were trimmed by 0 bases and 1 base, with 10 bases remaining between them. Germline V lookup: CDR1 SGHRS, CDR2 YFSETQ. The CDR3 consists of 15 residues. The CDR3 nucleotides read TGCGCCAGCAGCTTGGCTGACAGCATTAACTATGGCTACACCTTC. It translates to CASSLADSINYGYTF. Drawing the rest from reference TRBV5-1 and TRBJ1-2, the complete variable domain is KAGVTQTPRYLIKTRGQQVTLSCSPISGHRSVSWYQQTPGQGLQFLFEYFSETQRNKGNFPGRFSGRQFSNSRSEMNVSTLELGDSALYLCASSLADSINYGYTFGSGTRLTVV.

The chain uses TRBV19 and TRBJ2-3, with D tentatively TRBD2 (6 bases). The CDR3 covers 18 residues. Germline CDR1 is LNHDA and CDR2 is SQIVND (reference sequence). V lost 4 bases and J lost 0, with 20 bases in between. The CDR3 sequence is CASSKGISEGTSTDTQYF. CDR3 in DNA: TGTGCCAGTAGTAAAGGTATATCGGAGGGAACTAGCACAGATACGCAGTATTTT.

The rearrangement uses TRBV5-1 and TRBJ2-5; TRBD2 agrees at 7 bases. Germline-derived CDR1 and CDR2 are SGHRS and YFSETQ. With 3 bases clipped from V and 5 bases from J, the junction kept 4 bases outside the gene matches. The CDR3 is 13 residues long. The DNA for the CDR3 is TGCGCCAGCAGCTCCATCGGGAGGGAGACCCAGTACTTC. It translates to CASSSIGRETQYF.

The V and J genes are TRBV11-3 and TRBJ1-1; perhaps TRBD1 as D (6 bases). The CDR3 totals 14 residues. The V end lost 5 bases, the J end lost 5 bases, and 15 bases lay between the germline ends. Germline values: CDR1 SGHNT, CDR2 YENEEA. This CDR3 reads CASSPRGQRTEAFF. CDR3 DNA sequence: TGTGCCAGCAGCCCCCGTGGACAGAGAACTGAAGCTTTCTTT.

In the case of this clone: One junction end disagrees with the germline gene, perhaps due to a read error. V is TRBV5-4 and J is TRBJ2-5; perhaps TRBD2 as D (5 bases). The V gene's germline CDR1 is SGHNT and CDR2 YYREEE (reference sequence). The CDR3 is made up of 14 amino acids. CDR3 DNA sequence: TGTGCCAGCAGCTTGGGTAGCGCCCAAGAGACCCAGCACTTC. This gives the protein CASSLGSAQETQHF.

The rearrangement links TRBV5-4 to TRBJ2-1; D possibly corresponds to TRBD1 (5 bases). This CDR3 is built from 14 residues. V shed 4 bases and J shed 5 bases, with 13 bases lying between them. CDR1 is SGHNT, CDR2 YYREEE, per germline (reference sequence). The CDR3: CASSADRFNNEQFF. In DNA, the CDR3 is TGTGCCAGCAGCGCTGACAGATTCAACAATGAGCAGTTCTTC.